This TCR beta chain was observed in a study of regulatory T cells in long-lasting Graves disease. In the case of this clonotype: Its antigen is currently unknown.

The study's findings and limits: Preferential use of TRBV28, TRBJ1-2 and TRBJ2-5 was seen in persistent disease. Comparison showed that persistent patients shared more public clonotypes (2,741) than new patients (966). Limited sample numbers may have lowered accuracy.

The time point is: newly diagnosed GD, antithyroid drugs for less than 3 months. Isolated PBMC RNA provided the starting material for the TCR library. Peripheral blood, about 9 milliliters of it, was drawn into EDTA tubes. Building the TCR beta libraries relied on iRepertoire HTBI primers, and CDR3 regions underwent Arm-PCR. TCRdb independently ran MiXCR on the multiplex PCR reads; one entry per CDR3 protein. Of about 320,000 distinct CDR3 sequences in the sample, about 20% were seen once. Trimming removed 5 bases from V and 1 base from J, with 14 bases in between. This CDR3 contains 15 residues. The germline V gene encodes CDR1 SEHNR and CDR2 FQNEAQ (reference sequence).

The V gene is TRBV7-9, the J gene TRBJ1-2, with D perhaps matching TRBD1 (5 bases). This specimen consisted of peripheral blood mononuclear cells (PBMCs), obtained at new diagnosis, from a patient treated with antithyroid drugs. The sequence derives from a female donor with Graves disease. CDR3: CASSPGTSLNYGYTF. Here the CDR3 DNA reads TGTGCCAGCAGCCCCGGGACTTCCCTTAACTATGGCTACACCTTC.